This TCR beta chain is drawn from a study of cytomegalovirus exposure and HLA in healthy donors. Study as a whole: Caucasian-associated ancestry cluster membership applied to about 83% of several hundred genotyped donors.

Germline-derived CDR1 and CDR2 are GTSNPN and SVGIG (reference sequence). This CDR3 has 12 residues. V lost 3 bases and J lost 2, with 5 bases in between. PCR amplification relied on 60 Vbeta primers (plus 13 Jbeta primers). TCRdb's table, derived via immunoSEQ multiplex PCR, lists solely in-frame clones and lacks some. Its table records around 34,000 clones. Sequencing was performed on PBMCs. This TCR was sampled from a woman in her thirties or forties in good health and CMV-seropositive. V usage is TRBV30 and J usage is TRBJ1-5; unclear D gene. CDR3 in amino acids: CAWSRRNQPQHF. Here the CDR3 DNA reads TGTGCCTGGAGCAGGCGCAATCAGCCCCAGCATTTT.